This TCR beta chain was recorded in a study of blood T cell repertoires in COVID-19. Study in general: COVID-19 samples collected from the United States, Italy and Spain covered acute and convalescent phases. Nucleic acid was either cDNA or gDNA, and it came from T cells, B-cell-depleted T cells, or PBMCs.

Germline values: CDR1 LGHDT, CDR2 YNNKEL (reference sequence). This CDR3 comprises 17 residues. With 3 bases removed from V and 3 bases from J, the gap between germline ends came to 15 bases. Per the authors' pipeline: By means of reference gene primer amplification, nucleated cell counts were estimated. The table came from immunoSEQ multiplex PCR; TCRdb's copy has only in-frame clones and leaves some out. The DNA gave D and trimming, while V, J and clone size come from that table. This table holds 130,000 to 150,000 clones, roughly 79% found once. The gene calls are TRBV3-1 (or the pseudogene TRBV3-2) and TRBJ2-6; maybe TRBD1 (6 bases). The sample taken for sequencing was peripheral blood. The clonotype was recovered from a human donor with acute or convalescent COVID-19. The donor label of this sample is uncertain. The CDR3 loop reads CASSQGAGRIGANVLTF. In nucleotides, the CDR3 is TGTGCCAGCAGCCAGGGGGCAGGTCGAATTGGGGCCAACGTCCTGACTTTC.